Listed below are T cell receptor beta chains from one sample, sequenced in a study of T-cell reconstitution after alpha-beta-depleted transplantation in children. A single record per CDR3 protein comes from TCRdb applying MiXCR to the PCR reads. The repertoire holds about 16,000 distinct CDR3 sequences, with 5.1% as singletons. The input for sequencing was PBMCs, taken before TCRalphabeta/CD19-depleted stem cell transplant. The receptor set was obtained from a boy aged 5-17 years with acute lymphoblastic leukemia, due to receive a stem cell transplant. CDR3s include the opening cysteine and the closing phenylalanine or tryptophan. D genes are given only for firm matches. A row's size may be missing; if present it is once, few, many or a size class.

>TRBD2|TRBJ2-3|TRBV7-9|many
CASSLAGLTDTQYF
TGTGCCAGCAGCCTAGCGGGGCTTACAGATACGCAGTATTTT
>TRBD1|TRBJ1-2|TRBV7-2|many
CASIAQGAGGYTF
TGTGCCAGCATCGCACAGGGGGCGGGGGGCTACACCTTC
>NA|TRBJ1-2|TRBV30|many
CAWTLGLGYGYTF
TGTGCCTGGACGCTTGGTCTTGGGTACGGCTACACCTTC
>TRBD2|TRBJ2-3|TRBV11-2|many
CASSWRGERGVRTDTQYF
TGTGCCAGCAGCTGGAGGGGGGAGCGGGGGGTCCGCACAGATACGCAGTATTTT
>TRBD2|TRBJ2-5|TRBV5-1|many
CASSLAWDSGGKGETQYF
TGCGCCAGCAGCTTGGCCTGGGATAGCGGGGGCAAAGGGGAGACCCAGTACTTC
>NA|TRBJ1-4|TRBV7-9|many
CASSLEVDEKLFF
TGTGCCAGCAGCTTAGAGGTCGATGAAAAACTGTTTTTT
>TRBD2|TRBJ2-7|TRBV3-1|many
CASSQPRGGSYEQYF
TGTGCCAGCAGCCAACCGCGGGGGGGGAGCTACGAGCAGTACTTC
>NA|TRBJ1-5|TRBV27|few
CASSPRPSGGNQPQHF
TGTGCCAGCAGTCCCAGACCGTCAGGCGGCAATCAGCCCCAGCATTTT
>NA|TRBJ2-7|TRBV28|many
CASSSSGARKEQYF
TGTGCCAGCAGTTCCTCAGGGGCTAGAAAAGAGCAGTACTTC
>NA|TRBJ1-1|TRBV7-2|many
CASSLVNTEAFF
TGTGCCAGCAGCTTAGTGAACACTGAAGCTTTCTTT
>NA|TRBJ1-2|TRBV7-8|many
CASSPLGGLGSNYGYTF
TGTGCCAGCAGCCCCCTTGGGGGGTTAGGTTCTAACTATGGCTACACCTTC
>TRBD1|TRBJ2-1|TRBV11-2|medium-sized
CASSPGGTGAYNEQFF
TGTGCCAGCAGCCCAGGTGGGACAGGGGCATACAATGAGCAGTTCTTC
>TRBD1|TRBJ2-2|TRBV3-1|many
CASSPRDRLTGELFF
TGTGCCAGCAGCCCCCGGGACAGGCTCACCGGGGAGCTGTTTTTT
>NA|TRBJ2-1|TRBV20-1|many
CSTQRLSEQFF
TGCAGTACGCAGCGGCTTTCTGAGCAGTTCTTC
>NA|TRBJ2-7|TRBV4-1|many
CASSLADPTYEQYF
TGCGCCAGCAGCCTCGCCGATCCTACCTACGAGCAGTACTTC
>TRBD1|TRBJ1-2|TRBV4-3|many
CASSQDGGTGARGYTF
TGCGCCAGCAGCCAAGATGGGGGGACAGGGGCACGTGGCTACACCTTC
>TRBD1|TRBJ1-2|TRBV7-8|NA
CASSLHATGGYGYTF
TGTGCCAGCAGCTTACACGCGACAGGGGGCTATGGCTACACCTTC
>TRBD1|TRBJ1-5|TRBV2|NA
CASSVTGGSRQPQHF
TGTGCCAGCAGTGTGACAGGGGGGTCAAGGCAGCCCCAGCATTTT
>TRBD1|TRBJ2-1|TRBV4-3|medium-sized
CASSQSNRGYNEQFF
TGCGCCAGCAGCCAATCAAACAGGGGCTACAATGAGCAGTTCTTC
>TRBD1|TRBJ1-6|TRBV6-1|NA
CASSPTGTAGNSPLHF
TGTGCCAGCAGTCCTACCGGGACAGCTGGAAATTCACCCCTCCACTTT
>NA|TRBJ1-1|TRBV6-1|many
CASSEVPGVAEAFF
TGTGCCAGCAGTGAAGTGCCCGGGGTAGCTGAAGCTTTCTTT
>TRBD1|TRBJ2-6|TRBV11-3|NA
CASSKPGQDSGANVLTF
TGTGCCAGCAGCAAGCCGGGACAGGACTCTGGGGCCAACGTCCTGACTTTC
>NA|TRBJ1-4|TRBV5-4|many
CASSIYREGEKLFF
TGTGCCAGCAGCATCTACAGGGAGGGCGAAAAACTGTTTTTT
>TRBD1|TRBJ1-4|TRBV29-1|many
CSVQMGQIYEKLFF
TGCAGCGTCCAAATGGGACAGATCTATGAAAAACTGTTTTTT
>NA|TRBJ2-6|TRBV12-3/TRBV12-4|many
CASSLGTANVLTF
TGTGCCAGCAGTTTAGGAACGGCCAACGTCCTGACTTTC
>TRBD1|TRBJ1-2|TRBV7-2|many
CASSFGNDRAGYTF
TGTGCCAGCAGCTTCGGCAACGACAGGGCCGGCTACACCTTC
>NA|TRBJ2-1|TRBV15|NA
CATSRDRGRGYNEQFF
TGTGCCACCAGCAGAGATCGGGGCAGGGGCTACAATGAGCAGTTCTTC
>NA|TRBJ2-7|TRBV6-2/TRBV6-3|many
CASSYFGDSYEQYF
TGTGCCAGCAGTTACTTTGGGGACTCCTACGAGCAGTACTTC
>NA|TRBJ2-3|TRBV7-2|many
CASGGDYTDTQYF
TGTGCCAGCGGAGGTGATTACACAGATACGCAGTATTTT
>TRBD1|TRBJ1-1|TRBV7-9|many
CASSLHGQETGTEAFF
TGTGCCAGCAGCTTACACGGACAGGAGACGGGGACTGAAGCTTTCTTT
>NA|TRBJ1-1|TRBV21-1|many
CASSKARQENTEAFF
TGTGCCAGCAGCAAAGCGAGGCAAGAGAACACTGAAGCTTTCTTT
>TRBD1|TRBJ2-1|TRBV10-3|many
CAIRGTGDNEQFF
TGTGCCATCAGGGGGACAGGAGACAATGAGCAGTTCTTC
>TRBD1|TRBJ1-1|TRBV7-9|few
CASSLTGADTEAFF
TGTGCCAGCAGCTTAACAGGGGCGGACACTGAAGCTTTCTTT
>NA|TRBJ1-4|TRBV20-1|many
CSASSVEKLFF
TGCAGTGCTAGTTCGGTTGAAAAACTGTTTTTT
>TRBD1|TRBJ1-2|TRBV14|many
CASSQETGGPGYTF
TGTGCCAGCAGCCAGGAAACAGGGGGCCCTGGCTACACCTTC
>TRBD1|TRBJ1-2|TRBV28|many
CASSSGDSLYGYTF
TGTGCCAGCAGTTCTGGGGACAGCCTCTATGGCTACACCTTC
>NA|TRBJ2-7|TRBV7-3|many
CASSLAGNHEQYF
TGTGCCAGCAGCTTAGCAGGGAACCACGAGCAGTACTTC
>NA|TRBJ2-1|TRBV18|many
CASSPEFSYNEQFF
TGTGCCAGCTCACCAGAGTTCTCCTACAATGAGCAGTTCTTC
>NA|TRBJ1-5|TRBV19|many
CASTETAPQTAFSNQPQHF
TGTGCCAGTACCGAAACGGCCCCTCAGACGGCCTTTAGCAATCAGCCCCAGCATTTT
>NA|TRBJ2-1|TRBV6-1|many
CASTSGGAEQFF
TGTGCCAGCACCAGTGGGGGGGCAGAGCAGTTCTTC
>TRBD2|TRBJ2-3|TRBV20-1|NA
CSARVGLAGDTDTQYF
TGCAGTGCTAGAGTGGGACTAGCGGGAGACACAGATACGCAGTATTTT
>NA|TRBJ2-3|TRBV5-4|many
CASSLTGRSTDTQYF
TGTGCCAGCAGCCTTACAGGGAGGTCGACAGATACGCAGTATTTT
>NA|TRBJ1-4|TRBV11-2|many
CASSLDPGVEKLFF
TGTGCCAGCAGCTTAGACCCTGGGGTTGAAAAACTGTTTTTT
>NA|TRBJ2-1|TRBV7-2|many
CASSKRSGDNEQFF
TGTGCCAGCAGTAAGCGGTCGGGAGACAATGAGCAGTTCTTC